A single T cell receptor (beta chain) is shown here with its context. Its antigen is still unknown. CD4+ T cells that had been cultured provided DNA sequenced with the Oncomine TCR Beta short-read assay. TCRdb ran MiXCR on the PCR reads and lists one entry per CDR3 protein. The sample holds approximately 11,000 distinct CDR3 sequences, 55% to 60% seen once. Treatment meaning: roughly 10-day PBMC culture with coronavirus spike peptide pools or control peptides (ViraFEST assay). Negative-selection isolation of CD4+ T cells was performed after approximately 11 days of culture. Trimming left V 3 bases short and J 2 bases short, with 10 bases between. The CDR3 extends over 14 amino acids. Germline V CDR1 and CDR2: SGHRS, YFSETQ. This entry is derived from a study of vaccination and CD4 T cells after COVID-19.

This sequence joins TRBV5-1 and TRBJ2-3, with no clear D. The clonotype comes from a human donor who had recovered from COVID-19. The sequencing input was CD4+ T cells from blood, cultured in vitro. The CDR3 region is CASSSGAYTDTQYF. The DNA of the CDR3 is TGCGCCAGCAGCTCTGGAGCCTACACAGATACGCAGTATTTT. The full variable domain, completed using reference TRBV5-1 and TRBJ2-3, is KAGVTQTPRYLIKTRGQQVTLSCSPISGHRSVSWYQQTPGQGLQFLFEYFSETQRNKGNFPGRFSGRQFSNSRSEMNVSTLELGDSALYLCASSSGAYTDTQYFGPGTRLTVL.